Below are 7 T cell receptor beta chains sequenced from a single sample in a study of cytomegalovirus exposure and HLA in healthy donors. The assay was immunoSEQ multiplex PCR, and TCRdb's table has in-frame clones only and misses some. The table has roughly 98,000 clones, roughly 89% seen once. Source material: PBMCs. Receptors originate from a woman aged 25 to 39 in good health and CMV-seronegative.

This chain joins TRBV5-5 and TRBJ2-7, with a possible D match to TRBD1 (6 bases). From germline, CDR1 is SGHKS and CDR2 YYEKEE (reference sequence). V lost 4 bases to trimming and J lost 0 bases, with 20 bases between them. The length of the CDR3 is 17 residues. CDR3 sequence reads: CASSPGQGRVASYEQYF. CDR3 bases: TGTGCCAGCAGCCCCGGTCAGGGGAGAGTGGCCTCCTACGAGCAGTACTTC.

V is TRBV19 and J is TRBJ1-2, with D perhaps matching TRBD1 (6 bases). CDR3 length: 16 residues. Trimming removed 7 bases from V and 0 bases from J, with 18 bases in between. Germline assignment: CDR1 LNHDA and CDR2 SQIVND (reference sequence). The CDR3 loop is CASKRFGGQTNYGYTF. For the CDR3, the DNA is TGTGCCAGTAAACGTTTCGGTGGACAGACTAACTATGGCTACACCTTC.

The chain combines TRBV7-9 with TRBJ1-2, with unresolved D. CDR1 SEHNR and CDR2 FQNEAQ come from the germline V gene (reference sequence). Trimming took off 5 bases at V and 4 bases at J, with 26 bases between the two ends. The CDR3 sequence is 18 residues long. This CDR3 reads CASSPVVQHPLPLYGYTF. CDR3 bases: TGTGCCAGCAGCCCAGTGGTACAGCACCCCCTGCCTCTCTATGGCTACACCTTC.

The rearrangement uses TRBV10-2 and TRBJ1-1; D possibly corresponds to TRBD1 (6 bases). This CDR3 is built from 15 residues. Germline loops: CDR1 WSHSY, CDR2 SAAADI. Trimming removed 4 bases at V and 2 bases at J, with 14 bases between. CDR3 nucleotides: TGCGCCAGCAGTGTGGGAAACAGGGTTAACACTGAAGCTTTCTTT. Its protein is CASSVGNRVNTEAFF.

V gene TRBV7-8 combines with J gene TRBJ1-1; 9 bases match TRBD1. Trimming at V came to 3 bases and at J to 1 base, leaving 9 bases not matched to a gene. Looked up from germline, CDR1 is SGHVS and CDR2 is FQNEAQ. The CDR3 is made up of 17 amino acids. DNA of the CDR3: TGTGCCAGCAGCTTCGGGACAGGGTCCCGTGGGAACACTGAAGCTTTCTTT. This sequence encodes CASSFGTGSRGNTEAFF.

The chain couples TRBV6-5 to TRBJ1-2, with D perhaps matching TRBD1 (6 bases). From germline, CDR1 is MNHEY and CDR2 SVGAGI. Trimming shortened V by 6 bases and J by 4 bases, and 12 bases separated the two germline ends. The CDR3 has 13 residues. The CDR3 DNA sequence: TGTGCCAGCAGAGGTCGACAGGTCTATGGCTACACCTTC. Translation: CASRGRQVYGYTF.

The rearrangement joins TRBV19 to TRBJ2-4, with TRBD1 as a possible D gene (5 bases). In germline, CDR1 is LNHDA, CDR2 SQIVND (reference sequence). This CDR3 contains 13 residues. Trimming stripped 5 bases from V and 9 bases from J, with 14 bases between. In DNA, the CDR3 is TGTGCCAGTAGTTCACAGGCCTGGGGCATTCAGTACTTC. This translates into CASSSQAWGIQYF.